This record looks at one TCR beta chain sequence and its context. Repertoires were generated with immunoSEQ multiplex PCR, while TCRdb's copy carries only in-frame clones and drops some. The data hold about 220,000 clones, with roughly 87% observed a single time. The record originates from a study of blood T cell repertoires in COVID-19. Across the whole study: The origin of the acute and convalescent COVID-19 samples was the United States, Italy and Spain.

Germline V gene data show CDR1 as SGHNT and CDR2 as YYREEE (reference sequence). CDR3 length: 12 residues. V shed 5 bases, J shed 4 bases, and the junction held 2 bases outside the gene matches. Sequenced: peripheral blood. The gene calls are TRBV5-4 and TRBJ1-2; 7 bases agree with TRBD1. The source of this sequence is a man in his forties or fifties with active or convalescent COVID-19. The CDR3 sequence is CASSRQGYGYTF. CDR3 coding DNA: TGTGCCAGCAGTCGACAGGGCTATGGCTACACCTTC.